This T cell receptor (beta chain) was obtained from a study of metastatic and nonmetastatic thyroid tumors (dated by TCRdb to 2018 to 2020). The study in broad terms: The researchers compared repertoires between peripheral blood samples and tumor or nodule tissue samples from patients with malignant or benign thyroid disease.

Before undergoing thyroid surgery, none of the patients had been given any kind of treatment. Using T-cell receptor beta sequencing, the study looked back at clinical samples from patients collected from the early 2010s to the late 2010s. The paper's findings and limits, for the study overall: TCR beta diversity was reported as significantly higher in malignant tumors than in benign nodules, in both blood and tumor samples.

As to this clone: Its recognized antigen is unknown. A much larger clone lies one base from this, so it may be a read error.

CDR1 and CDR2 (MNHNS, SASEGT) derive from the germline V gene. Trimming takes 6 bases off V and 2 bases off J; junction bases not matched to a gene: 8. Taken from cysteine to phenylalanine, the CDR3 has 16 residues. The read is trimmed to its CDR3 DNA, 48 bases read in frame from base 1. Library construction relied on PCR. Sequenced on an Illumina HiSeq 4000. High-throughput sequencing was used to profile the CDR3 region of the TCR beta-chain in every patient. In the source study's methods: The researchers built a classifier to tell apart papillary thyroid cancer patients with distant metastasis, based on CDR3 differences among clinicopathological groups. To measure repertoire diversity the researchers used the Shannon index, while the Morisita-Horn index served to gauge how similar the tumor and blood repertoires were. The public reads were reanalyzed by TCRdb: fastp trimming at Q25, MiXCR alignment, in-frame beta chains only. These V and J calls originate from TCRdb's pipeline instead of the authors' own analysis. Here the sample has about 8,000 clones; about a fifth occur a single time. In total, the top ten clones hold 7.5% to 10% of the sample.

This sequence originates from a female donor with papillary thyroid cancer or a benign thyroid nodule (not recorded which). Some clones in this sample may be carry-over from other donors' samples. The chain employs TRBV6-1 and TRBJ2-7; 12 bases in the junction line up with TRBD2. The sequencing input was adjacent normal tissue. DNA sequence: TGTGCCAGCAGGGAGGCACTAGCGGGAGGTCCCTACGAGCAGTACTTC. This encodes CASREALAGGPYEQYF.